This T cell receptor (beta chain) was identified in a study of blood T cell repertoires in COVID-19. Study in general: The samples span acute and convalescent COVID-19 from the United States, Italy and Spain. The cDNA or gDNA used as material had been derived from T cells, B-cell-depleted T cells, or PBMCs.

Authors' methods: Estimation of nucleated cell counts was performed using reference gene primer amplification. Some clones are missing from TCRdb's copy, which holds only in-frame ones; the method was immunoSEQ multiplex PCR. V, J and clone size are those of that table, while D and trimming were read from the DNA. Among over 250,000 clones listed, about 88% were seen once. The sequence was obtained from a woman in her fifties or sixties with acute or convalescent COVID-19. Sequencing was done on a sample of peripheral blood.

Here the CDR3 DNA reads TGTGCCAGCAGGCGCACTACCGGGGTTGAAAAACTGTTTTTT. This codes for CASRRTTGVEKLFF. V gene TRBV6-5 combines with J gene TRBJ1-4; D is unresolved. V dropped 6 bases and J dropped 7 bases, with 15 bases sitting between them. The germline V gene has CDR1 MNHEY and CDR2 SVGAGI. This CDR3 has 14 amino acids.